The 6 T cell receptor beta chains presented below share a single source sample, sequenced in a study of CD8 T cells in Susac syndrome. After extraction with the RNeasy kit, roughly 0.45 to 1 ug of the RNA was reverse transcribed using random hexamers. Via MiXCR, TCRdb re-called the immunoSEQ multiplex PCR reads, giving one row per CDR3 protein. The sample records under 200,000 distinct CDR3 sequences, around 96% being singletons. The material sequenced was CD4+ T cells from PBMCs. The source of these receptors is a human donor in good health.

Notes on this clonotype: The junction and the germline gene differ at one end; a read error may be behind it. The chain employs TRBV7-7 and TRBJ2-7; TRBD2 matches at 7 bases. The CDR3 contains 14 residues. Germline V lookup: CDR1 SSHAT, CDR2 FNYEAQ (reference sequence). The CDR3, as DNA: TGTGCTAGCAGCTTTGGGGAGGGAGACTACGAGCAGTACTTC. It encodes CASSFGEGDYEQYF.

The CDR3 DNA follows: TGTGCCAGCAGTTTAAGCGGGGGGGCCTACAATGAGCAGTTCTTC. Translation gives CASSLSGGAYNEQFF. The chain carries TRBV2 and TRBJ2-1, with 10 bases fitting TRBD2. V lost 5 bases, J lost 2 bases, and 3 bases stayed unmatched. Germline-derived CDR1 and CDR2 are SNHLY and FYNNEI. CDR3 length: 15 amino acids.

This chain joins TRBV3-1 and TRBJ2-5; 9 bases are a match to TRBD2. The CDR3 consists of 18 residues. Germline V lookup: CDR1 LGHDT, CDR2 YNNKEL (reference sequence). The trim removed 0 bases at V and 1 base at J, leaving 9 bases unmatched. Here the CDR3 DNA reads TGTGCCAGCAGCCAAGACCCAAACCTAGCGGGGTTCCAAGAGACCCAGTACTTC. Translating it yields CASSQDPNLAGFQETQYF.

The genes are TRBV7-9 and TRBJ1-2, with a weak D call TRBD1 (5 bases). This CDR3 comprises 14 residues. Germline-derived CDR1 and CDR2 are SEHNR and FQNEAQ (reference sequence). Deletions cut 5 bases from V and 8 bases from J, with 18 bases between. For the CDR3, the DNA is TGTGCCAGCAGCGCGATAGTGTGGGACGAAGGCTACACCTTC. Translation: CASSAIVWDEGYTF.

V is TRBV20-1 and J is TRBJ2-3; a possible D gene is TRBD2 (6 bases). This CDR3 contains 12 residues. Germline CDR1 DFQATT, CDR2 SNEGSKA (reference sequence). V was cut by 6 bases and J by 4 bases, with 11 bases left in between. The CDR3 DNA reads TGCAGTGCCAGGGACTTATCAGATACGCAGTATTTT. Amino acids: CSARDLSDTQYF.

This chain joins TRBV20-1 and TRBJ2-3, with D possibly TRBD2 on 6 matching bases. V was pared by 3 bases and J by 3 bases, with 7 bases between. CDR3 size: 12 residues. Germline V gene sequence: CDR1 DFQATT, CDR2 SNEGSKA (reference sequence). The CDR3: CSARGRTDTQYF. DNA for the CDR3: TGCAGTGCTAGGGGGAGGACAGATACGCAGTATTTT.